This TCR beta chain stems from a study of beta chain features in type 1 diabetes. Study-level information: Age and gender were similar between patients and healthy donors, as were cell yields.

Every bit of the isolated RNA underwent reverse transcription, so sequencing read expressed TCRB transcripts. The protocol was immunoSEQ multiplex PCR, while the TCRdb copy is restricted to in-frame clones and leaves out a portion. This repertoire shows around 50,000 clones, approximately 40% found once; its top ten account for around 0.13%. Heparinised blood was drawn once per donor, averaging roughly 0.11 L. Worth noting for this clone: What it recognizes is unknown.

Study-wide points: TCRB CDR3s were moderately but significantly shorter in Type 1 diabetes patients in all four CD4+ subsets. The naive, central memory and Treg TCRB repertoires of patients appeared to be more similar to one another than those of healthy donors. Among type 1 diabetes patients, VDJ junctions had fewer insertions and more deletions.

Sequenced input: stem cell memory CD4+ T cells from blood. The receptor was derived from a man aged 25 to 40 with type 1 diabetes.

CDR3 sequence: CASTGIQGGQPQHF. For the CDR3, the DNA is TGTGCCAGCACGGGTATCCAGGGCGGTCAGCCCCAGCATTTT. The chain employs TRBV7-8 and TRBJ1-5, with D possibly being TRBD1 (5 bases). The length of the CDR3 is 14 residues. Trimming pared 7 bases from V and 6 bases from J, leaving 16 bases between. Germline V gives CDR1 SGHVS, CDR2 FQNEAQ.